This entry describes one T cell receptor (beta chain). Its antigen is unidentified. This sample stems from a study of T cells after yellow fever vaccination. The study, taken as a whole, reports: Faster peaking, at day 5 versus 15, marked a secondary response that was weaker. Overall, a small share of clonotypes was seen in both CD4 and CD8 compartments. Within FACS-sorted repertoires, abundant clonotypes contaminating from the bulk population could be present. Clones from primary vaccination mostly reappeared after the booster (approximately 96% CD4, less than 90% CD8).

One entry per CDR3 protein, called by TCRdb with MiXCR from the 5' RACE reads. The sample consists of some 560,000 distinct CDR3 sequences, roughly 19% of them appearing once. This TCR was recovered from a man aged 30 to 45 who received the YFV17D yellow fever vaccine. Sample: PBMCs, taken 15 days after the yellow fever booster vaccination.

In nucleotides, the CDR3 is TGTGCCATCAGTGAGAGGCCGGCGGGAGCCAAAAACATTCAGTACTTC. Amino acid sequence: CAISERPAGAKNIQYF. This chain connects TRBV10-3 to TRBJ2-4, with D tentatively TRBD2 (5 bases). The germline V gene has CDR1 ENHRY and CDR2 SYGVKD. This CDR3 has 16 residues. V was pared by 2 bases and J by 0 bases, with 11 bases between.